This T cell receptor beta chain comes out of a study of identical twins. Notes on the study in general: The abundant beta clonotypes from cord blood had fewer insertions, and memory repertoires had none of this.

Concerning this clonotype: The antigen is not known.

TCRdb re-analysed the 5' RACE reads in MiXCR, keeping a single row per CDR3 protein. The repertoire consists of 400,000 to 550,000 distinct CDR3 sequences, with approximately 14% occurring once and the leading ten covering about 0.97%. V was shortened by 3 bases and J by 3 bases, with 19 bases between the two germline ends. Germline V CDR1 and CDR2: DFQATT, SNEGSKA (reference sequence). There are 16 residues in the CDR3. The sample was also linked to a second study, of yellow fever vaccine responses in identical twins.

The sequence was obtained from a woman aged 18-30 years in good health. The sample consisted of CD4+ T cells sorted from blood. The rearrangement uses TRBV20-1 and TRBJ2-3; a possible D gene is TRBD1 (6 bases). The CDR3 loop is CSARNLGTRKTDTQYF. The CDR3 region has the DNA TGCAGTGCTAGGAACCTCGGGACAAGGAAAACAGATACGCAGTATTTT.